This TCR beta chain is drawn from a study of blood T cell repertoires in COVID-19. Turning to the study itself: Samples of COVID-19 (acute and convalescent) were obtained from the United States, Italy and Spain. Nucleic acid was either cDNA or gDNA, and it came from T cells, B-cell-depleted T cells, or PBMCs.

This CDR3 is 16 amino acids long. Trimming removed 0 bases at V and 0 bases at J, with 10 bases between. Germline assignment: CDR1 SGDLS and CDR2 YYNGEE. Researchers sorted participants into cohorts using their self-reported clinical history. Original handling: Reference gene primer amplification gave nucleated cell count estimates. Some clones are missing from TCRdb's copy, which holds only in-frame ones; the method was immunoSEQ multiplex PCR. V and J calls and clone size are as listed in that table; D and trimming were resolved from the DNA. The table shows about 200,000 clones, with 86% occurring only once.

This clonotype originated in a woman between 40 and 55 years old in a cohort exposed to, infected with or recovered from COVID-19 (not recorded which). The sequencing sample was made of PBMCs or T cells enriched from blood (not recorded which). J is TRBJ1-3 and V is TRBV9; no firm D call. The CDR3 nucleotides are TGTGCCAGCAGCGTAGATGTGGGCTACTCTGGAAACACCATATATTTT. It is translated as CASSVDVGYSGNTIYF.